This T cell receptor (beta chain) was recorded in a study of T cells in Graves' hyperthyroidism and ophthalmopathy. Whole-study findings and limits: Most thyroid clonotypes expanded above 0.001 were also detected in blood. In validation, the model predicted ophthalmopathy. These predictions came a median roughly 7.1 months before onset.

There are many counts of this clonotype. What it binds is not known. This sample holds PBMCs from roughly 10 ml fresh peripheral blood. RNA transcripts gave rise to amplified TCR beta CDR3 regions. A first-round RT-PCR of the TCR CDR3 used the HTBI primer set. TCRdb used MiXCR to reprocess the multiplex PCR reads, holding one entry per CDR3 protein. This sample has almost 350,000 distinct CDR3 sequences; around 18% occur once, and the top ten carry roughly a sixth. The germline V and J ends were trimmed by 0 bases and 4 bases, with 12 bases remaining between them. The CDR3 has 15 amino acids. The germline V gene encodes CDR1 MNHEY and CDR2 SVGAGI.

This chain links TRBV6-5 with TRBJ1-1; D possibly corresponds to TRBD1 (6 bases). The source is a woman between 40 and 55 years old with Graves' ophthalmopathy. Material for sequencing was blood. CDR3 loop: CASSYSGGAGTEAFF. Written as DNA, the CDR3 is TGTGCCAGCAGTTACTCTGGGGGCGCCGGCACTGAAGCTTTCTTT.